The clone carrying this T cell receptor (beta chain) has a count of ten or more. RNA transcripts were the template for amplifying TCR beta CDR3 regions. HTBI primers were the set used in a first-round RT-PCR of the TCR CDR3. From the multiplex PCR reads, TCRdb called clonotypes with MiXCR, one entry per CDR3 protein. The sample includes nearly 600,000 distinct CDR3 sequences, more than 13% seen only once; the top ten take about 7%. This entry is derived from a study of T cells in Graves' hyperthyroidism and ophthalmopathy. This CDR3 has 15 residues. CDR1 and CDR2 (germline): MNHEY, SMNVEV (reference sequence). Losses at the gene ends were 10 bases for V and 3 bases for J; bases not matched to a gene: 11.

The receptor comes from a young woman with Graves' ophthalmopathy. The genes are TRBV27 and TRBJ2-1; 8 nucleotides match TRBD2. The sequencing sample was made of blood. The chain's CDR3 is CATRKSGSGYNEQFF. The CDR3, as DNA: TGTGCCACCCGAAAAAGCGGGAGTGGCTACAATGAGCAGTTCTTC.